Shown below are 18 T cell receptor beta chains from a single sample sequenced in a study of control samples from healthy donors and cancer patients. The assay was immunoSEQ multiplex PCR, and TCRdb's table has in-frame clones only and misses some. Of 150,000 or so clones in the sample, 93% were seen once. Material for sequencing was blood. These TCRs come from a woman aged 55-70 years in good health.

This chain joins TRBV30 and TRBJ1-6; perhaps TRBD1 as D (6 bases). This CDR3 is built from 14 residues. V dropped 2 bases and J dropped 6 bases, with 11 bases sitting between them. The V gene's germline CDR1 is GTSNPN and CDR2 SVGIG (reference sequence). CDR3: CAWSKGGRNSPLHF. CDR3 nucleotide sequence: TGTGCCTGGAGTAAGGGGGGCCGTAATTCACCCCTCCACTTT.

The rearrangement uses TRBV3-1 (or the pseudogene TRBV3-2) and TRBJ1-4; 11 nucleotides align to TRBD1. The trim removed 4 bases at V and 3 bases at J, leaving 7 bases unmatched. This CDR3 has 17 amino acids. The germline CDR1 and CDR2 sequences are LGHDT and YNNKEL (reference sequence). The CDR3 loop reads CASSLGQGARANEKLFF. The CDR3 nucleotides are TGTGCCAGCAGCCTCGGACAGGGGGCGAGGGCTAATGAAAAACTGTTTTTT.

The chain is built from TRBV19 and TRBJ2-2, with D tentatively TRBD1 or TRBD2 (5 bases each). The CDR3 has 15 amino acids. The V end was cut by 6 bases, the J end by 3 bases, with 14 bases between. The germline V gene encodes CDR1 LNHDA and CDR2 SQIVND (reference sequence). The CDR3 bases are TGTGCCAGTAGGTCTGGGGGTGCGGACACCGGGGAGCTGTTTTTT. Amino acid sequence: CASRSGGADTGELFF.

The rearrangement links TRBV25-1 to TRBJ1-6; no definite D call. V gave up 5 bases and J gave up 7 bases, with 12 bases separating them. The CDR3 consists of 14 residues. Germline V gives CDR1 MGHDK, CDR2 SYGVNS. The CDR3 spells CASSWRQRNSPLHF. The CDR3 nucleotides are TGTGCCAGCAGTTGGAGGCAGCGAAATTCACCCCTCCACTTT.

The chain combines TRBV12-3 or TRBV12-4 with TRBJ1-2, with D uncertain. This CDR3 is 13 amino acids long. Trimming removed 6 bases at V and 3 bases at J, with 11 bases between. CDR3 nucleotides: TGTGCCAGCAGCTCACAGAACTACTATGGCTACACCTTC. Protein: CASSSQNYYGYTF.

This chain uses TRBV19 with TRBJ2-3; TRBD1 agrees at 9 bases. After removal of 4 bases from V and 4 bases from J, the junction contained 9 bases not matched to a gene. Per the germline V gene, CDR1 is LNHDA and CDR2 is SQIVND (reference sequence). This CDR3 contains 16 residues. Here the CDR3 reads CASSTEGQGVPDTQYF. The DNA for the CDR3 is TGTGCCAGTAGTACCGAGGGACAGGGTGTCCCAGATACGCAGTATTTT.

The chain carries TRBV5-6 and TRBJ2-2; D ambiguous. There are 17 residues in the CDR3. Trimming took off 0 bases at V and 1 base at J, with 13 bases between the two ends. Germline-derived CDR1 and CDR2 are SGHDT and YYEEEE. The CDR3 region is CASSLDPVGQNTGELFF. The CDR3 DNA is TGTGCCAGCAGCTTGGATCCGGTCGGGCAGAACACCGGGGAGCTGTTTTTT.

J is TRBJ2-3 and V is TRBV10-2; D gene unclear. Germline V gives CDR1 WSHSY, CDR2 SAAADI. CDR3 length: 14 amino acids. The V gene lost 11 bases and the J gene lost 0 bases, with 15 bases spanning the gap. The CDR3 DNA follows: TGCGCCGCGACATCGTCGGGCAGCACAGATACGCAGTATTTT. Translating it yields CAATSSGSTDTQYF.

This clone was picked up one time. Other DNA sequences in this specimen translate into the identical CDR3. The chain uses TRBV12-3 or TRBV12-4 and TRBJ1-2; possible D gene TRBD1, 5 bases. V lost 1 base to trimming and J lost 2 bases, with 5 bases between them. The CDR3 spans 13 residues. In DNA form, the CDR3 reads TGTGCCAGCAGTTTAGGACAGAACTATGGCTACACCTTC. This translates into CASSLGQNYGYTF.

This chain connects TRBV9 to TRBJ2-3; 12 bases align to TRBD2. The V and J ends lost 0 bases and 5 bases, in that order; junction bases with no gene match: 4. Germline CDR1 reads SGDLS; CDR2 reads YYNGEE. CDR3 length: 16 amino acids. This CDR3 reads CASSVASSGGGDTQYF. The CDR3 bases are TGTGCCAGCAGCGTAGCTTCTAGCGGGGGGGGAGATACGCAGTATTTT.

A remark on this clone: The junction and the germline gene differ at one end; a read error may be behind it. The rearrangement joins TRBV7-2 to TRBJ2-7; possibly TRBD1 or TRBD2 for D (5 bases each). There are 12 residues in the CDR3. Germline V CDR1 and CDR2: SGHTA, FQGNSA. This CDR3 reads CASGQGKTGQDF. The CDR3 DNA follows: TGTGCCAGCGGACAAGGAAAGACGGGGCAAGACTTC.

The table lists this clone with a few counts. This sequence joins TRBV7-8 and TRBJ1-1; no definite D call. Looked up from germline, CDR1 is SGHVS and CDR2 is FQNEAQ. The CDR3 is 15 residues long. V dropped 5 bases and J dropped 4 bases, with 17 bases sitting between them. CDR3 nucleotide sequence: TGTGCCAGCAGCCGAGACCGACCGTTTAGCACTGAAGCTTTCTTT. Residues: CASSRDRPFSTEAFF.

The chain couples TRBV6-5 to TRBJ1-6, with TRBD1 matching over 7 bases. V lost 6 bases and J lost 9; bases outside the gene matches: 8. This CDR3 has 14 residues. In germline, CDR1 is MNHEY, CDR2 SVGAGI. The CDR3, as DNA: TGTGCCAGCAGCGCGGGAGGGGGCAGTTCACCCCTCCACTTT. Encoded protein: CASSAGGGSSPLHF.

The J gene is TRBJ1-1, the V gene TRBV30; a weak D match, TRBD1 (6 bases). CDR1 and CDR2 (germline): GTSNPN, SVGIG (reference sequence). Trimming removed 1 base from V and 6 bases from J, with 6 bases in between. This CDR3 is 11 amino acids long. The CDR3 sequence is CAWSGTAEAFF. In DNA form, the CDR3 reads TGTGCCTGGAGTGGGACAGCTGAAGCTTTCTTT.

The genes are TRBV12-5 and TRBJ1-1; 9 bases line up with TRBD1. Germline-derived CDR1 and CDR2 are LGHNT and FRNRAP. Unmatched junction bases numbered 14, after V lost 8 bases and J lost 4 bases. The CDR3 is 16 residues long. The chain's CDR3 is CASRRLTGGRGTEAFF. The CDR3 region has the DNA TGTGCTAGTAGAAGGCTTACAGGGGGCCGGGGCACTGAAGCTTTCTTT.

The chain is built from TRBV10-3 and TRBJ2-5; D not certain. CDR1 is ENHRY, CDR2 SYGVKD, per germline. This CDR3 region has 15 residues. With 3 bases removed from V and 11 bases from J, the gap between germline ends came to 22 bases. The CDR3 reads CAISDIFGVLSIQYF. The CDR3, as DNA: TGTGCCATCAGTGATATTTTCGGTGTTCTGAGTATTCAGTACTTC.

The chain has TRBV27 and TRBJ2-1; TRBD2 is a possible D gene (5 bases). V was clipped by 4 bases and J by 10 bases, with 17 bases between them. Germline CDR1 and CDR2: MNHEY and SMNVEV (reference sequence). The CDR3 extends over 14 amino acids. The CDR3 protein is CASSSTGPSGEQFF. In DNA, the CDR3 is TGTGCCAGCAGTTCTACCGGGCCCTCGGGAGAGCAGTTCTTC.

J is TRBJ2-5 and V is TRBV11-2; D possibly corresponds to TRBD1 (5 bases). Trimming shortened V by 1 base and J by 2 bases, and 8 bases separated the two germline ends. Germline CDR1 reads SGHAT; CDR2 reads FQNNGV. The CDR3 totals 14 residues. CDR3 DNA: TGTGCCAGCAGCTTAGTTACAGGACAAGAGACCCAGTACTTC. This translates into CASSLVTGQETQYF.